These T cell receptor beta chains were read from a single sample in a study of T cells during gluten challenge in celiac disease. One entry per CDR3 protein results from TCRdb running MiXCR on the single-cell sequencing reads. The table has fewer than 400 distinct CDR3 sequences, under 30% seen once. The sample consisted of gluten-specific CD4+ T cells sorted from blood using tetramers, taken at baseline or on day 6, 14 or 28 of gluten challenge (not recorded which). These receptors were taken from a female donor with celiac disease. Both conserved end residues are part of each CDR3. A D gene is named only where the DNA matches it firmly. A clone size is listed for some rows: how often the clone was seen (once, few, many), or a class if it is expanded.

CDR3 length,D gene,V gene,J gene,clone size,CDR3 DNA,CDR3 protein
12,TRBD2,TRBV29-1,TRBJ2-1,many,TGCAGCTCCGGGGGGGAGTACAATGAGCAGTTCTTC,CSSGGEYNEQFF
17,TRBD2,TRBV12-3/TRBV12-4,TRBJ2-2,large,TGTGCCAGCACCCAGGGAATAGCGGGGTGGAACACCGGGGAGCTGTTTTTT,CASTQGIAGWNTGELFF
16,NA,TRBV4-1,TRBJ2-2,medium-sized,TGCGCCAGCAGCCCCTGGGGGGGGGCTGACACCGGGGAGCTGTTTTTT,CASSPWGGADTGELFF
15,NA,TRBV7-2,TRBJ2-7,few,TGTGCCAGCAGCTTAGTAGGGTACAGTTCCTACGAGCAGTACTTC,CASSLVGYSSYEQYF
14,NA,TRBV6-2/TRBV6-3,TRBJ1-2,hyperexpanded,TGTGCCAGCACAGGTTTACAGGCCAGGGGCGGCTACACCTTC,CASTGLQARGGYTF
15,NA,TRBV20-1,TRBJ1-2,many,TGCAGTGGAGGCGGTTCCAGACAGTCTAACTATGGCTACACCTTC,CSGGGSRQSNYGYTF
14,TRBD1,TRBV6-5,TRBJ2-7,NA,TGTGCCAGCAGTGAAACACAGGGGACCTACGAGCAGTACTTC,CASSETQGTYEQYF
14,NA,TRBV5-6,TRBJ2-2,few,TGTGCCAGCAGCTCCTTACTAACAGGGAGGGAGCTGTTTTTT,CASSSLLTGRELFF
13,NA,TRBV29-1,TRBJ1-6,NA,TGCAGCGTACCGGCAGACTGGGATTCACCCCTGTACTTT,CSVPADWDSPLYF
15,NA,TRBV5-1,TRBJ2-1,once,TGCGCCAGCAGCTTTGGGGCGGGGTGGGACAATGAGCAGTTCTTC,CASSFGAGWDNEQFF
15,NA,TRBV29-1,TRBJ1-1,few,TGCAGCGCCACGAAGATGGGGACCCTTGAAACTGAAGCTTTCTTT,CSATKMGTLETEAFF
13,TRBD2,TRBV14,TRBJ2-2,hyperexpanded,TGTGCCAGCAGCATGATAGCGGGAGGGAAGCTGTTTTTT,CASSMIAGGKLFF
13,NA,TRBV4-3,TRBJ2-1,many,TGCGCCAGCAGTCCGTGGATCTACAATGAGCAGTTCTTC,CASSPWIYNEQFF
12,NA,TRBV10-3,TRBJ1-1,few,TGTGCCATTAGGGGAGGGGGAACTGAAGCTTTCTTT,CAIRGGGTEAFF
14,NA,TRBV5-1,TRBJ2-4,large,TGCGCCAGCAGCTTCGGAGGATATGGGGACATTCAGTACTTC,CASSFGGYGDIQYF
15,NA,TRBV4-2,TRBJ2-3,NA,TGTGCCAGCAGCCTAAACAGTCTTAGCACAGATACGCAGTATTTT,CASSLNSLSTDTQYF
11,NA,TRBV20-1,TRBJ1-2,few,TGCAGTGTCGGGACGGACTATGGCTACACCTTC,CSVGTDYGYTF
14,NA,TRBV19,TRBJ2-7,NA,TGTGCCAGTAGTCCCATGGGGACTTCCTACGAGCAGTACTTC,CASSPMGTSYEQYF
16,TRBD1,TRBV4-2,TRBJ2-2,medium-sized,TGTGCCAGCAGCCTAACACCCCACCAGGGGGAAGGGGAGCTGTTTTTT,CASSLTPHQGEGELFF
14,NA,TRBV30,TRBJ1-2,few,TGTGCCTGGACCACCATGGACAGTTTATATGGCTACACCTTC,CAWTTMDSLYGYTF
18,TRBD1,TRBV5-6,TRBJ1-4,many,TGTGCCAGCAGCCCGGCGGGTCGCCAGGCAGGGGGTTATGAAAAACTGTTTTTT,CASSPAGRQAGGYEKLFF
12,NA,TRBV28,TRBJ1-5,few,TGTGCCAGCTCACCCGCCTATCAGCCCCAGCATTTT,CASSPAYQPQHF
14,TRBD1,TRBV4-1,TRBJ1-2,NA,TGCGCCAGCAGCCAAGGACAGGGGGTGATTGGCTACACCTTC,CASSQGQGVIGYTF
17,TRBD1,TRBV7-9,TRBJ2-5,NA,TGTGCCAGCAGCCCAAACAGGGGGCGGAGATACCAAGAGACCCAGTACTTC,CASSPNRGRRYQETQYF
14,NA,TRBV29-1,TRBJ1-1,large,TGCAGCGGCCAATTAACAGGGTTGGGCACTGAAGCTTTCTTT,CSGQLTGLGTEAFF
13,NA,TRBV14,TRBJ1-2,NA,TGTGCCAGCAGCCAAGTCTCCAGACAAGGCTACACCTTC,CASSQVSRQGYTF
11,NA,TRBV20-1,TRBJ2-1,many,TGCAGTGCTAGACGGAGCAATGAGCAGTTCTTC,CSARRSNEQFF
13,TRBD1,TRBV29-1,TRBJ1-1,hyperexpanded,TGCAGCGTTGGGGCAGGGGGTACTACTGAAGCTTTCTTT,CSVGAGGTTEAFF
16,NA,TRBV7-8,TRBJ2-1,many,TGTGCCAGCAGCATATCTGTCCAGGGTACATACAATGAGCAGTTCTTC,CASSISVQGTYNEQFF
12,TRBD2,TRBV29-1,TRBJ2-5,medium-sized,TGCAGCGGGGGCGGCTGGGAGGGGACCCAGTACTTC,CSGGGWEGTQYF
15,TRBD2,TRBV9,TRBJ2-3,NA,TGTGCCAGCAGCGTAGCGAGCGGGGTCACAGATACGCAGTATTTT,CASSVASGVTDTQYF
13,NA,TRBV5-6,TRBJ2-7,medium-sized,TGTGCCAGCAGCTTGTTCGTTTCGTACGAGCAGTACTTC,CASSLFVSYEQYF